The entry that follows covers one T cell receptor (beta chain) sequence. The antigen remains undetermined. These data belong to a study of CD8 T cell repertoires and HIV-1 epitope variants. Background on the study: Epitopes were three Gag families plus Nef HW9 and YT9. An uncultured baseline aliquot held 1M T cells. General study findings and limits: No clonotypes responded to the TAALDMSHF plasma variant; 4 or 5 recognized KF9, one HW9.

The protocol was immunoSEQ multiplex PCR, while the TCRdb copy is restricted to in-frame clones and leaves out a portion. The sample has 5,700 or so clones, about 65% seen once. CDR1 MNHEY and CDR2 SMNVEV come from the germline V gene (reference sequence). This CDR3 comprises 17 residues. The germline V and J ends were trimmed by 5 bases and 7 bases, with 23 bases remaining between them. What was sequenced was cultured CD8+ T cells derived from PBMCs. The J gene is TRBJ2-2, the V gene TRBV27, with D possibly called TRBD1 or TRBD2 (5 bases each). The sequence was obtained from a male donor with HIV. The CDR3 loop is CASSPGFGTTFFGELFF. CDR3 DNA sequence: TGTGCCAGCAGTCCGGGTTTCGGGACCACATTTTTCGGGGAGCTGTTTTTT.